This T cell receptor (beta chain) appears in the sequencing data of a study of early T cells in non-severe SARS-CoV-2 infection. As for the study in general: Alpha and beta chains were unpaired, from unsorted whole-blood bulk RNA.

Sample share makes this clonotype medium-sized. Individual cDNA molecules received unique molecular identifiers. From the 5' RACE reads, TCRdb called clonotypes with MiXCR, one entry per CDR3 protein. The sample carries roughly 70,000 distinct CDR3 sequences, about 13% recorded once. V was clipped by 0 bases and J by 9 bases, with 6 bases between them. Germline assignment: CDR1 PRHDT and CDR2 FYEKMQ (reference sequence). The CDR3 is 12 residues long. The source of this sequence is an adult who was a healthcare worker with PCR-confirmed SARS-CoV-2 infection or an uninfected control (not recorded which). The chain links TRBV13 to TRBJ2-1; D gene unclear. Sequenced material: whole blood. The CDR3, as DNA: TGTGCCAGCAGCTTAGGTAGCAGTGAGCAGTTCTTC. Translating it yields CASSLGSSEQFF.